These 20 T cell receptor beta chains came from one sample sequenced in a study of blood T cell repertoires in COVID-19. Profiling relied on immunoSEQ multiplex PCR, and the TCRdb table lists in-frame clones only, not all of them. The sample includes more than 95,000 clones, around 80% of them seen just once. Material: peripheral blood. The receptors here all came from an older man with active or convalescent COVID-19.

In the case of this clone: An end of the junction differs from the germline gene, which may be a read error. The chain links TRBV6-5 to TRBJ2-7, with 7 bases matching TRBD2. The CDR3 has 12 residues. The germline gives CDR1 MNHEY, CDR2 SVGAGI. The CDR3 here is CVSGGSSYEQYF. The CDR3 nucleotides are TGCGTATCCGGGGGGTCGAGCTACGAGCAGTACTTC.

The V call is TRBV5-1, the J call TRBJ2-3; the match to TRBD2 covers 12 bases. The germline gives CDR1 SGHRS, CDR2 YFSETQ. V lost 0 bases and J lost 0; bases outside the gene matches: 2. The CDR3 is made up of 17 amino acids. The CDR3 coding sequence is TGCGCCAGCAGCTTGGAACTAGCGGGGGGTAGCACAGATACGCAGTATTTT. This gives the protein CASSLELAGGSTDTQYF.

The rearrangement links TRBV6-6 to TRBJ2-2, with 8 positions matching TRBD1. The CDR3 extends over 12 amino acids. V shed 9 bases, J shed 6 bases, and the junction held 3 bases outside the gene matches. The V gene's germline CDR1 is MNHNY and CDR2 SVGAGI (reference sequence). The CDR3 region has the DNA TGTGCCAGTCAACAGGGGGCCGGGGAGCTGTTTTTT. Amino acid sequence: CASQQGAGELFF.

This clone has only one observation. V gene TRBV19 combines with J gene TRBJ2-3; D gene unclear. V lost 2 bases to trimming and J lost 1 base, with 7 bases between them. The CDR3 has 14 amino acids. In germline, CDR1 is LNHDA, CDR2 SQIVND (reference sequence). In DNA form, the CDR3 reads TGTGCCAGTAGTATAAGGCAGGGCACAGATACGCAGTATTTT. Translating it yields CASSIRQGTDTQYF.

V and J are TRBV2 and TRBJ1-1; D uncertain. The CDR3 has 14 amino acids. The V and J ends lost 1 base and 1 base respectively, with 7 bases between them. Germline-derived CDR1 and CDR2 are SNHLY and FYNNEI. CDR3 loop: CASSEGAGNTEAFF. As DNA, the CDR3 is TGTGCCAGCAGTGAAGGGGCGGGGAACACTGAAGCTTTCTTT.

CDR3 amino acids: CASSQLRDRRTEAFF. As DNA, the CDR3 is TGTGCCAGCAGCCAACTCCGGGACAGAAGGACTGAAGCTTTCTTT. The genes are TRBV3-1 (or the pseudogene TRBV3-2) and TRBJ1-1; TRBD1 aligns across 7 bases. V lost 2 bases to trimming and J lost 5 bases; unmatched junction nucleotides: 8. This CDR3 is built from 15 residues. Germline CDR1 LGHDT, CDR2 YNNKEL (reference sequence).

This chain connects TRBV7-3 to TRBJ2-1; TRBD2 aligns across 7 bases. The CDR3 extends over 16 amino acids. Per germline, CDR1 SGHTA and CDR2 FQGTGA. V dropped 0 bases and J dropped 3; count of bases not matched to a gene: 5. As DNA, the CDR3 is TGTGCCAGCAGCTTAACAGCGGGCGGGGGCTACAATGAGCAGTTCTTC. This translates into CASSLTAGGGYNEQFF.

A few counts support this clone. The rearrangement links TRBV6-2 or TRBV6-3 to TRBJ2-7; 8 bases fit TRBD2. With 0 bases clipped from V and 0 bases from J, the junction kept 1 base outside the gene matches. The CDR3 extends over 15 amino acids. The germline CDR1 and CDR2 sequences are MNHEY and SVGEGT. The DNA for the CDR3 is TGTGCCAGCAGTTACTCCGGGGGGGGCTCCTACGAGCAGTACTTC. Protein product: CASSYSGGGSYEQYF.

V and J are TRBV10-3 and TRBJ1-6, with 8 positions matching TRBD1. J was trimmed by 9 bases and V by 10 bases; bases with no gene match: 11. Germline CDR1 ENHRY, CDR2 SYGVKD. The CDR3 is made up of 14 amino acids. The CDR3 region is CATLSDRGGSPLHF. The CDR3 DNA follows: TGTGCCACCCTTTCAGACAGGGGCGGTTCACCCCTCCACTTT.

The gene calls are TRBV5-1 and TRBJ2-3, with 8 bases aligning to TRBD1. Germline V lookup: CDR1 SGHRS, CDR2 YFSETQ. This CDR3 is built from 16 residues. The junction had 6 bases not matched to a gene; V was cut back by 1 base and J by 2 bases. Here the CDR3 DNA reads TGCGCCAGCAGCTTGATTCCGGGACAGGTCACAGATACGCAGTATTTT. Residues: CASSLIPGQVTDTQYF.

This clone was detected once. The chain employs TRBV5-1 and TRBJ2-2, with D perhaps matching TRBD1 (5 bases). In germline, CDR1 is SGHRS, CDR2 YFSETQ. The ends were cut back, 5 bases at V and 1 base at J, with 12 bases in the middle. The CDR3 runs 15 residues. Here the CDR3 reads CASREWGLNTGELFF. CDR3 coding DNA: TGCGCCAGCAGAGAATGGGGCCTGAACACCGGGGAGCTGTTTTTT.

The V gene is TRBV2, the J gene TRBJ1-2; tentatively, D is TRBD1 (6 bases). Deletions cut 8 bases from V and 6 bases from J, with 19 bases between. The germline gives CDR1 SNHLY, CDR2 FYNNEI. This CDR3 has 14 amino acids. CDR3 protein: CASENRDMSNGYTF. For the CDR3, the DNA is TGTGCCAGCGAAAACCGGGACATGTCGAATGGCTACACCTTC. Looking up the rest from reference TRBV2 and TRBJ1-2 gives the full variable domain: EPEVTQTPSHQVTQMGQEVILRCVPISNHLYFYWYRQILGQKVEFLVSFYNNEISEKSEIFDDQFSVERPDGSNFTLKIRSTKLEDSAMYFCASENRDMSNGYTFGSGTRLTVV.

The CDR3 nucleotides are TGCGCCAGCAGCCGGACAGGGGATAGCAATCAGCCCCAGCATTTT. Translating it yields CASSRTGDSNQPQHF. The rearrangement joins TRBV5-1 to TRBJ1-5, with 9 bases matching TRBD1. V lost 4 bases and J lost 0; bases outside the gene matches: 2. The germline V gene encodes CDR1 SGHRS and CDR2 YFSETQ. The CDR3 has 15 amino acids.

This clone has more than one count but fewer than ten. This rearrangement joins TRBV10-3 to TRBJ1-6; 8 bases are shared with TRBD1. V lost 8 bases and J lost 6; bases outside the gene matches: 3. Per germline, CDR1 ENHRY and CDR2 SYGVKD. This CDR3 comprises 13 residues. CDR3 sequence (DNA): TGTGCCATCTCGACAGGGGCTAATTCACCCCTCCACTTT. This gives the protein CAISTGANSPLHF.

CDR3 protein: CASSKPGQGRTYSNQPQHF. The CDR3 DNA follows: TGCGCCAGCAGTAAACCGGGACAGGGGCGGACTTATAGCAATCAGCCCCAGCATTTT. V and J are TRBV10-2 and TRBJ1-5; 10 bases are shared with TRBD1. The germline gives CDR1 WSHSY, CDR2 SAAADI. Trimming took 5 bases from V and 0 from J; bases not matched to a gene: 13. CDR3 length: 19 residues.

The chain has TRBV5-4 and TRBJ2-1; 8 nucleotides line up with TRBD2. Germline V gene data show CDR1 as SGHNT and CDR2 as YYREEE (reference sequence). Trimming cost V 1 base and J 7 bases; bases outside gene matches: 19. CDR3 length: 19 amino acids. The CDR3 DNA reads as TGTGCCAGCAGCTTGTCATCTTGGCGGGGGGCGGTTGTACGGAATGAGCAGTTCTTC. Protein: CASSLSSWRGAVVRNEQFF.

The chain is built from TRBV7-8 and TRBJ2-5, with a tentative D call TRBD1 (6 bases). From germline, CDR1 is SGHVS and CDR2 FQNEAQ. Trimming left V 0 bases short and J 4 bases short, with 12 bases between. The CDR3 runs 15 residues. As DNA, the CDR3 is TGTGCCAGCAGCTTAGCGTCCGGGACATTAGAGACCCAGTACTTC. This translates into CASSLASGTLETQYF.

The table lists this clone with a count of one. The rearrangement uses TRBV10-3 and TRBJ1-5; 9 positions agree with TRBD1. The CDR3 extends over 15 amino acids. V dropped 0 bases and J dropped 11; count of bases not matched to a gene: 8. The germline gives CDR1 ENHRY, CDR2 SYGVKD. CDR3 coding DNA: TGTGCCATCAGTGAGTCGAGGGGACAGGGCGAGGCCCAGCATTTT. As protein: CAISESRGQGEAQHF.

This rearrangement joins TRBV2 to TRBJ2-7; D is unclear. V was cut by 4 bases and J by 3 bases, with 13 bases left in between. CDR1 SNHLY and CDR2 FYNNEI come from the germline V gene. The CDR3 has 14 residues. The CDR3 DNA follows: TGTGCCAGCAGTGGGCAGATCTCTCACTACGAGCAGTACTTC. Translating it yields CASSGQISHYEQYF. Full variable domain (outside the CDR3, taken from reference TRBV2 and TRBJ2-7): EPEVTQTPSHQVTQMGQEVILRCVPISNHLYFYWYRQILGQKVEFLVSFYNNEISEKSEIFDDQFSVERPDGSNFTLKIRSTKLEDSAMYFCASSGQISHYEQYFGPGTRLTVT.

V usage is TRBV2 and J usage is TRBJ1-6; TRBD1 matches 7 bases. Per germline, CDR1 SNHLY and CDR2 FYNNEI. With 6 bases clipped from V and 3 bases from J, the junction kept 17 bases outside the gene matches. This CDR3 has 19 residues. This CDR3 is CASSPSFRQGGGYNSPLHF. The CDR3 nucleotides read TGTGCCAGCAGCCCAAGCTTTCGACAGGGAGGAGGCTATAATTCACCCCTCCACTTT.